The rows below give T cell receptor beta chains drawn from one sample of a study of T cells after somatic rescue of genetic block. Some clones are missing from TCRdb's copy, which holds only in-frame ones; the method was immunoSEQ multiplex PCR. Altogether 110,000 or so clones are present, about 90% being singletons, with the ten largest covering roughly 1.5%. Material: peripheral blood mononuclear cells (PBMCs). These receptor sequences come from a woman younger than 30. Each CDR3 is given with its conserved first and last residue. A D gene is named only where the DNA matches it firmly. The size field is filled for only some rows; it gives once, few, many or a size class.

size: -
D: TRBD2
J: TRBJ2-1
V: TRBV5-6
CDR3: CASRGAGGPHEQFF
DNA: TGTGCCAGCCGAGGGGCGGGGGGCCCCCATGAGCAGTTCTTC

size: -
D: TRBD1
J: TRBJ1-2
V: TRBV30
CDR3: CAWSGGQALGYTF
DNA: TGTGCCTGGAGCGGAGGACAGGCTCTTGGCTACACCTTC

size: -
D: TRBD1
J: TRBJ1-2
V: TRBV28
CDR3: CASASLGQNYGYTF
DNA: TGTGCCAGCGCCTCCCTGGGACAGAACTATGGCTACACCTTC

size: -
D: -
J: TRBJ1-4
V: TRBV10-3
CDR3: CAISEGSNEKLFF
DNA: TGTGCCATCAGTGAGGGTTCTAATGAAAAACTGTTTTTT

size: -
D: -
J: TRBJ1-5
V: TRBV7-9
CDR3: CASSFSEEPQHF
DNA: TGTGCCAGCAGCTTTTCCGAGGAGCCCCAGCATTTT

size: -
D: TRBD1
J: TRBJ1-6
V: TRBV15
CDR3: CATSRGQGGRNSPLHF
DNA: TGTGCCACCAGCAGAGGACAGGGGGGACGTAATTCACCCCTCCACTTT

size: -
D: TRBD1
J: TRBJ2-7
V: TRBV5-6
CDR3: CASSRGQGYEQYF
DNA: TGTGCCAGCAGCCGAGGACAGGGCTACGAGCAGTACTTC

size: -
D: TRBD1
J: TRBJ2-7
V: TRBV7-8
CDR3: CASSLAVRGLSYEQYF
DNA: TGTGCCAGCAGCTTAGCGGTTAGGGGGCTCTCCTACGAGCAGTACTTC

size: few
D: -
J: TRBJ1-5
V: TRBV6-1
CDR3: CASSDWGGGNQPQHF
DNA: TGTGCCAGCAGTGACTGGGGGGGCGGGAATCAGCCCCAGCATTTT

size: few
D: -
J: TRBJ1-5
V: TRBV9
CDR3: CASSVGDSNQPQHF
DNA: TGTGCCAGCAGCGTCGGGGATAGCAATCAGCCCCAGCATTTT

size: once
D: -
J: TRBJ1-1
V: TRBV7-2
CDR3: CASSLEAFF
DNA: TGTGCCAGCAGCTTAGAAGCTTTCTTT

size: -
D: TRBD1
J: TRBJ1-1
V: TRBV4-3
CDR3: CTSSFQGVTEAFF
DNA: TGCACCAGCAGCTTTCAGGGGGTGACTGAAGCTTTCTTT

size: -
D: -
J: TRBJ2-2
V: TRBV27
CDR3: CASSMDYSYGELFF
DNA: TGTGCCAGCAGTATGGACTACTCCTACGGGGAGCTGTTTTTT